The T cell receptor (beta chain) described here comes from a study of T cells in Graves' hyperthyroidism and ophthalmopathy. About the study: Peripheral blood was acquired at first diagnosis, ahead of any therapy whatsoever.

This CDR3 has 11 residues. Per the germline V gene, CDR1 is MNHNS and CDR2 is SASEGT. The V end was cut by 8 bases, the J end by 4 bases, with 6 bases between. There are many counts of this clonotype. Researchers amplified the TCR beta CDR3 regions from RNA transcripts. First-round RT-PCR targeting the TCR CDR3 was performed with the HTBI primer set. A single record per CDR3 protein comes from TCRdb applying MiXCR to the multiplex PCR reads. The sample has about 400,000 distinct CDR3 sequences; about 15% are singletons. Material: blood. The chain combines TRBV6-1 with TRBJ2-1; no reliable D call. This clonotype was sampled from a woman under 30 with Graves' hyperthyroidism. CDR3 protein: CASGGYNEQFF. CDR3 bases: TGTGCCAGCGGCGGTTACAATGAGCAGTTCTTC.